Shown below are 28 T cell receptor beta chains from a single sample sequenced in a study of T cell repertoires in cytomegalovirus infection. These receptors' targets are unknown. TCRdb reanalysed the reads using MiXCR and keeps one entry per CDR3 protein. The sample records some 62,000 distinct CDR3 sequences, roughly a fifth being singletons. This sample comprised CD8+ T cells from cultured PBMCs, obtained from culture after CMV antigen stimulation. All receptors derive from a human donor in good health (CMV status not recorded). Some clones in this sample may be carry-over from other donors' samples.

The chain joins TRBV6-2 or TRBV6-3 to TRBJ1-1, with unresolved D. Germline V lookup: CDR1 MNHEY, CDR2 SVGEGT. CDR3 length: 13 residues. Trimming stripped 8 bases from V and 0 bases from J, with 10 bases between. CDR3: CASGWSLNTEAFF. CDR3 sequence (DNA): TGTGCCAGCGGTTGGTCATTGAACACTGAAGCTTTCTTT.

This clonotype turned up a few times. V is TRBV30 and J is TRBJ1-5; D is ambiguous. V was trimmed by 0 bases and J by 10 bases, leaving 13 bases between them. In germline, CDR1 is GTSNPN, CDR2 SVGIG (reference sequence). The CDR3 consists of 13 residues. DNA of the CDR3: TGTGCCTGGAGTGTCGACGATATTATCCCCCAGCATTTT. This sequence encodes CAWSVDDIIPQHF.

In its sample, this clonotype was seen a few times. The CDR3, as DNA: TGTGCCAGCAGCTTAGAGGACAGTACCTATGGCTACACCTTC. Protein product: CASSLEDSTYGYTF. The J gene is TRBJ1-2, the V gene TRBV7-6, with D possibly being TRBD1 (6 bases). In germline, CDR1 is SGHVS, CDR2 FNYEAQ. CDR3 length: 14 residues. Trimming took off 1 base at V and 4 bases at J, with 10 bases between the two ends.

The chain uses TRBV11-2 and TRBJ1-5, with D perhaps TRBD1 (5 bases). The CDR3 runs 17 residues. V shed 0 bases and J shed 1 base, with 13 bases lying between them. Per the germline V gene, CDR1 is SGHAT and CDR2 is FQNNGV. CDR3 amino acids: CASSLDVTGPSNQPQHF. CDR3 coding DNA: TGTGCCAGCAGCTTAGACGTTACGGGACCCAGCAATCAGCCCCAGCATTTT. Full variable domain (outside the CDR3, taken from reference TRBV11-2 and TRBJ1-5): EAGVAQSPRYKIIEKRQSVAFWCNPISGHATLYWYQQILGQGPKLLIQFQNNGVVDDSQLPKDRFSAERLKGVDSTLKIQPAKLEDSAVYLCASSLDVTGPSNQPQHFGDGTRLSIL.

This clonotype came up a few times. The chain has TRBV7-8 and TRBJ1-1, with D uncertain. CDR1 is SGHVS and CDR2 is FQNEAQ in the germline V gene. V was shortened by 5 bases and J by 5 bases, with 12 bases between the two germline ends. There are 13 residues in the CDR3. Here the CDR3 reads CASSPEIFTEAFF. As DNA, the CDR3 is TGTGCCAGCAGCCCCGAAATATTTACTGAAGCTTTCTTT.

The chain has TRBV4-1 and TRBJ2-5; 7 positions match TRBD2. The CDR3 contains 14 residues. Germline V gene lookup returns CDR1 MGHRA and CDR2 YSYEKL. Trimming at V came to 4 bases and at J to 5 bases, leaving 7 bases not matched to a gene. The CDR3 is CASSPGEGTETQYF. The CDR3 DNA reads as TGCGCCAGCAGCCCGGGGGAGGGGACGGAGACCCAGTACTTC.

The chain joins TRBV20-1 to TRBJ1-2; 7 bases are a match to TRBD1. CDR3 size: 13 residues. The junction had 11 bases not matched to a gene; V was cut back by 5 bases and J by 8 bases. The germline V gene encodes CDR1 DFQATT and CDR2 SNEGSKA (reference sequence). CDR3 coding DNA: TGCAGTGCTCTTCGACAGGGAAAAGAGGGCTACACCTTC. Amino acid sequence: CSALRQGKEGYTF.

V and J are TRBV4-2 and TRBJ1-1; 9 nucleotides line up with TRBD1. This CDR3 region has 11 residues. The germline CDR1 and CDR2 sequences are LGHNA and YNFKEQ. V was pared by 5 bases and J by 11 bases, with 3 bases of the junction left unmatched. CDR3 in DNA: TGTGCCAGCAGCACGGGGACAGGGGCTTTCTTT. It translates to CASSTGTGAFF.

This clonotype appeared a few times. The genes are TRBV27 and TRBJ2-2; D is uncertain. Trimming cost V 4 bases and J 2 bases, with 11 bases left between them. The length of the CDR3 is 15 residues. Germline V gene sequence: CDR1 MNHEY, CDR2 SMNVEV (reference sequence). CDR3 sequence: CASSYGAYNTGELFF. In DNA form, the CDR3 reads TGTGCCAGCAGTTACGGCGCCTATAACACCGGGGAGCTGTTTTTT.

V and J are TRBV27 and TRBJ1-5; 8 nucleotides agree with TRBD1. The CDR3 extends over 14 amino acids. The V segment lost 5 bases and the J segment 3 bases; nucleotides outside the gene matches: 3. CDR1 MNHEY and CDR2 SMNVEV come from the germline V gene (reference sequence). CDR3 DNA: TGTGCCAGCAGTAGGACAGGGTTCAATCAGCCCCAGCATTTT. Protein: CASSRTGFNQPQHF.

This clonotype was detected many times. The chain uses TRBV4-1 and TRBJ1-2; D unresolved. The germline gives CDR1 MGHRA, CDR2 YSYEKL. The CDR3 is 17 residues long. V was cut by 1 base and J by 2 bases, with 17 bases left in between. The CDR3 reads CASSQGGSPNNNYGYTF. CDR3 in DNA: TGCGCCAGCAGCCAAGGAGGGTCTCCGAACAACAACTATGGCTACACCTTC.

For the CDR3, the DNA is TGTGCCAGCAGCTTAGTCAGGGGAAACGAGCAGTACGTC. Encoded protein: CASSLVRGNEQYV. This chain links TRBV11-2 with TRBJ2-7, with a tentative D call TRBD1 (6 bases). V lost 1 base to trimming and J lost 5 bases, with 9 bases between them. Germline V gene sequence: CDR1 SGHAT, CDR2 FQNNGV. The CDR3 totals 13 residues.

This clonotype was seen a single time. V usage is TRBV7-9 and J usage is TRBJ2-4; weak D call: TRBD2 (6 bases). V lost 4 bases to trimming and J lost 5 bases, with 12 bases between them. The CDR3 is made up of 14 amino acids. The germline gives CDR1 SEHNR, CDR2 FQNEAQ (reference sequence). CDR3 in DNA: TGTGCCAGCAGCTCCGGGAGTACCGAAAACATTCAGTACTTC. Protein product: CASSSGSTENIQYF.

The chain has TRBV7-4 and TRBJ2-3, with D possibly matching TRBD2 (6 bases). The CDR3 runs 17 residues. The germline CDR1 and CDR2 sequences are SGHVT and SQSDAQ. The ends were cut back, 0 bases at V and 3 bases at J, with 16 bases in the middle. This CDR3 reads CASSLALWTTKTDTQYF. The CDR3 coding sequence is TGTGCCAGCAGCTTAGCGCTCTGGACTACAAAAACAGATACGCAGTATTTT.

This sequence joins TRBV6-5 and TRBJ2-3; 11 nucleotides align to TRBD1. The CDR3 is 15 amino acids. Unmatched junction bases numbered 6, after V lost 6 bases and J lost 4 bases. Germline CDR1 MNHEY, CDR2 SVGAGI. CDR3 in amino acids: CASRLGQGEADTQYF. The DNA of the CDR3 is TGTGCCAGCAGGTTGGGACAGGGGGAAGCAGATACGCAGTATTTT.

The chain is built from TRBV6-5 and TRBJ2-5; TRBD2 matches at 9 bases. Germline V lookup: CDR1 MNHEY, CDR2 SVGAGI. Trimming at V came to 2 bases and at J to 2 bases, leaving 12 bases not matched to a gene. This CDR3 has 18 amino acids. CDR3 region: CASSYGLAGNLRQETQYF. CDR3 nucleotides: TGTGCCAGCAGTTACGGGCTAGCGGGGAACCTTCGTCAAGAGACCCAGTACTTC.

This clonotype was found a few times. The chain links TRBV20-1 to TRBJ2-1; D perhaps matches TRBD2 (6 bases). Germline V gene data show CDR1 as DFQATT and CDR2 as SNEGSKA (reference sequence). The germline V and J ends were trimmed by 4 bases and 9 bases, with 13 bases remaining between them. The CDR3 length is 12 residues. The CDR3 DNA reads TGCAGTGCTACCCTGGTCGGGGGTGAGCAGTTCTTC. It yields the protein CSATLVGGEQFF.

This clonotype turned up a few times. V is TRBV7-6 and J is TRBJ1-1, with a weak D call TRBD1 (5 bases). The CDR3 is 14 amino acids. The germline V gene encodes CDR1 SGHVS and CDR2 FNYEAQ. The V and J ends lost 3 bases and 1 base respectively, with 9 bases between them. In DNA, the CDR3 is TGTGCCAGCAGCTTGGCCGACAGGAACACTGAAGCTTTCTTT. Amino acid sequence: CASSLADRNTEAFF.

The chain joins TRBV11-2 to TRBJ2-7, with D perhaps TRBD2 (5 bases). The CDR3 contains 15 residues. Germline values: CDR1 SGHAT, CDR2 FQNNGV. V was cut by 4 bases and J by 3 bases, with 16 bases left in between. The CDR3 nucleotides are TGTGCCAGCAGCTGGCCGAGGGATACCATCTACGAGCAGTACTTC. Protein: CASSWPRDTIYEQYF.

This clonotype is medium-sized in the sample. CDR3 DNA: TGTGCCAGCAGCGTTGCAGGAACATATAGCAATCAGCCCCAGCATTTT. It specifies CASSVAGTYSNQPQHF. The rearrangement links TRBV5-5 to TRBJ1-5; D gene unclear. CDR1 and CDR2 from the germline V gene are SGHKS and YYEKEE (reference sequence). V lost 4 bases and J 0 bases, leaving 14 bases between the germline ends. This CDR3 is built from 16 residues.

The V gene is TRBV7-2, the J gene TRBJ1-5, with D perhaps matching TRBD1 (5 bases). The CDR3 totals 15 residues. V lost 1 base and J 6 bases, leaving 13 bases between the germline ends. The germline gives CDR1 SGHTA, CDR2 FQGNSA. CDR3 region: CASSLGAGLSQPQHF. The CDR3 bases are TGTGCCAGCAGCTTAGGGGCAGGGTTGAGTCAGCCCCAGCATTTT.

V usage is TRBV28 and J usage is TRBJ1-6; D is ambiguous. Trimming removed 4 bases from V and 4 bases from J, with 8 bases in between. Germline-derived CDR1 and CDR2 are MDHEN and SYDVKM. The CDR3 has 14 amino acids. CDR3 in amino acids: CASSSSEYNSPLHF. For the CDR3, the DNA is TGTGCCAGCAGTTCCAGCGAGTATAATTCACCCCTCCACTTT. Supplemented by reference TRBV28 and TRBJ1-6, the full variable domain reads DVKVTQSSRYLVKRTGEKVFLECVQDMDHENMFWYRQDPGLGLRLIYFSYDVKMKEKGDIPEGYSVSREKKERFSLILESASTNQTSMYLCASSSSEYNSPLHFGNGTRLTVT.

This clonotype showed up just a few times. The chain uses TRBV7-8 and TRBJ1-1, with D possibly matching TRBD1 (5 bases). The CDR3 spans 16 residues. V lost 2 bases and J lost 1, with 14 bases in between. Germline CDR1 is SGHVS and CDR2 is FQNEAQ. This chain's CDR3 is CASSLSWDLKNTEAFF. CDR3 in DNA: TGTGCCAGCAGCTTAAGTTGGGACCTCAAGAACACTGAAGCTTTCTTT. Looking up the rest from reference TRBV7-8 and TRBJ1-1 gives the full variable domain: GAGVSQSPRYKVAKRGQDVALRCDPISGHVSLFWYQQALGQGPEFLTYFQNEAQLDKSGLPSDRFFAERPEGSVSTLKIQRTQQEDSAVYLCASSLSWDLKNTEAFFGQGTRLTVV.

The chain combines TRBV28 with TRBJ2-7; D not resolved. Trimming shortened V by 3 bases and J by 3 bases, and 9 bases separated the two germline ends. Germline CDR1 reads MDHEN; CDR2 reads SYDVKM. This CDR3 has 13 residues. The CDR3 DNA reads as TGTGCCAGCAGTTTTTACCAGGACTACGAGCAGTACTTC. Encoded protein: CASSFYQDYEQYF.

This clonotype was counted between two and nine times. The chain recombines TRBV7-2 with TRBJ1-4; D remains ambiguous. Per germline, CDR1 SGHTA and CDR2 FQGNSA. The V gene lost 3 bases and the J gene lost 5 bases, with 1 base spanning the gap. The CDR3 is made up of 11 amino acids. The CDR3 nucleotides read TGTGCCAGCAGCTTCAATGAAAAACTGTTTTTT. It codes for CASSFNEKLFF.

This chain links TRBV7-9 with TRBJ2-7; 10 bases map to TRBD2. The CDR3 spans 19 residues. In germline, CDR1 is SEHNR, CDR2 FQNEAQ (reference sequence). The V segment lost 6 bases and the J segment 0 bases; nucleotides outside the gene matches: 17. Written as DNA, the CDR3 is TGTGCCAGCAGTCTTATGGGGGTAACCGGGACTAGCGTCTCCTACGAGCAGTACTTC. It codes for CASSLMGVTGTSVSYEQYF.

The chain uses TRBV12-3 or TRBV12-4 and TRBJ1-3; D is undetermined. The CDR3 consists of 15 residues. Trimming stripped 4 bases from V and 8 bases from J, with 18 bases between. CDR3 in DNA: TGTGCCAGCAGTTACCCCGGGTTCAGAGTGGACACCATATATTTT. Translation: CASSYPGFRVDTIYF.

DNA of the CDR3: TGTGCCAGCAGTCGGGGTTCACCCCTCCACTTT. Translating gives CASSRGSPLHF. The J gene is TRBJ1-6, the V gene TRBV28; D gene unclear. Germline loops: CDR1 MDHEN, CDR2 SYDVKM. There are 11 residues in the CDR3. The germline V and J ends were trimmed by 5 bases and 9 bases, with 5 bases remaining between them.